This TCR beta chain was recorded in a study of blood T cell repertoires in COVID-19. Background on the study: Sites across the United States, Italy and Spain contributed samples from acute and convalescent COVID-19. In each case, the material was cDNA or gDNA derived from T cells, B-cell-depleted T cells, or PBMCs.

Authors' methods: Amplification from reference gene primers served as the basis for estimated nucleated cell counts. Libraries were prepared by immunoSEQ multiplex PCR; TCRdb keeps only in-frame clonotypes and omits some of them. For V, J and clone size, that table is used; D and trimming come from the DNA. The sample gives 120,000 or so clones, more than 75% of which show up once; over 3% is in the top ten. Germline V gives CDR1 SGHDT, CDR2 YYEEEE. This CDR3 is 14 amino acids long. Between the trimmed V and J ends, which lost 2 bases and 8 bases, there was a span of 13 bases. The clonotype was recovered from a woman aged 45-59 years with acute or convalescent COVID-19. Input material: peripheral blood. The V call is TRBV5-6, the J call TRBJ1-4; D possibly corresponds to TRBD1 (5 bases). CDR3 protein: CASSLTGLREKLFF. CDR3 nucleotide sequence: TGTGCCAGCAGCTTAACAGGCCTAAGAGAAAAACTGTTTTTT.